The clone carrying this T cell receptor beta chain was counted a single time. Sequenced by immunoSEQ multiplex PCR; TCRdb stores in-frame clones only, minus some. The data hold around 58,000 clones, with around nine tenths observed a single time. The CDR3 loop spans 14 amino acids. The germline CDR1 and CDR2 sequences are SGHVS and FNYEAQ. V was pared by 3 bases and J by 1 base, with 9 bases between. The sample is drawn from a study of technical replicates of blood from a few donors. The sequencing input was PBMCs. The sequence was obtained from a human donor in good health. Some clones in this sample may be carry-over from other donors' samples. The chain joins TRBV7-6 to TRBJ1-1; weak D call: TRBD1 (5 bases). Here the CDR3 DNA reads TGTGCCAGCAGCTTGGGGGGACCGAACACTGAAGCTTTCTTT. Translation: CASSLGGPNTEAFF.